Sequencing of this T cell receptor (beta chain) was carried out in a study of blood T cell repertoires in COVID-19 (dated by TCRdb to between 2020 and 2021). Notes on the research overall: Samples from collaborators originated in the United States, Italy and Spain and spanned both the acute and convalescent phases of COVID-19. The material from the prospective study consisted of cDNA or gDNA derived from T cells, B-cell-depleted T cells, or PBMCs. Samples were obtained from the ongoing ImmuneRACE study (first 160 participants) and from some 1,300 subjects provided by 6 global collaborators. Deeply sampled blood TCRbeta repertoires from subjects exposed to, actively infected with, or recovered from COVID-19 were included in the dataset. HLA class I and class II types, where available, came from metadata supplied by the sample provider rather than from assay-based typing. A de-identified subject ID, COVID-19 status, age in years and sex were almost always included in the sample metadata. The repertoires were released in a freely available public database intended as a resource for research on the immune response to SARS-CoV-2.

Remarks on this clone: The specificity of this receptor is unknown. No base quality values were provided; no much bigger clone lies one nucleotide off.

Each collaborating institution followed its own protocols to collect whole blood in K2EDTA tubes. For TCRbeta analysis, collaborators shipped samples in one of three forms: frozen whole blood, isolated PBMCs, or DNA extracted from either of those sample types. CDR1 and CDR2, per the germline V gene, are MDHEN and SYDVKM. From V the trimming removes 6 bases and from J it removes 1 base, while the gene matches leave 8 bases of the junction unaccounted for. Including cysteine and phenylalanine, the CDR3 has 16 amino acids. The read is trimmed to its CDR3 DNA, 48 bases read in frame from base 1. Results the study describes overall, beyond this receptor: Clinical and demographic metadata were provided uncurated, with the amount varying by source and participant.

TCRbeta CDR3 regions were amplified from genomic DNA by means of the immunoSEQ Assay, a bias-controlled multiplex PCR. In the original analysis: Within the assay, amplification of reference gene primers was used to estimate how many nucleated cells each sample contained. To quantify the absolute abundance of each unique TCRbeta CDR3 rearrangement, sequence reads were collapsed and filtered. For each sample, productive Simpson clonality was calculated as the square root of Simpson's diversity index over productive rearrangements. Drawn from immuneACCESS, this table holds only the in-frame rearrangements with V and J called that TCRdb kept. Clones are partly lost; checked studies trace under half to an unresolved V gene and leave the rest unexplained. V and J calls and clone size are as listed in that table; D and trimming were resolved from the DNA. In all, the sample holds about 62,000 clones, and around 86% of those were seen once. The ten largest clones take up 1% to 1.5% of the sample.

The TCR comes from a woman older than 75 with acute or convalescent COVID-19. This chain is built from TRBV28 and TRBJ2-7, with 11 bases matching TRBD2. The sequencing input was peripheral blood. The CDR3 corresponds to CASSEPGTSGSYEQYF. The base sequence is TGTGCCAGCAGCGAACCAGGGACTAGCGGTTCCTACGAGCAGTACTTC.